The present TCR beta chain was sequenced within a study of blood T cells in healthy people across ages. Deletions cut 5 bases from V and 0 bases from J, with 13 bases between. CDR3 length equals 15 residues. CDR1 is SGDLS and CDR2 is YYNGEE in the germline V gene. The authors drew ten milliliters of peripheral blood from each donor. Study-wide points: Diversity of TCR beta per million T cells declined in a roughly linear way with age. One million T cells yielded diversity estimates that were considered underestimates. Long-lived donors carried more naive CD4+ cells and greater diversity than aged donors.

It was with a sample-barcoded 5' primer and a J-beta primer mix that a second PCR of about 6 to 12 cycles was run. TCRdb passed the 5' RACE reads through MiXCR, listing each CDR3 protein once. The profile shows approximately 1.5 million distinct CDR3 sequences, roughly 32% of them singletons. This clonotype was recorded a few times. Antigen specificity is unknown. Source material: blood. This clonotype was obtained from a woman aged 30 to 39 in good health. The V and J genes are TRBV9 and TRBJ2-3; D remains unclear. Here the CDR3 DNA reads TGTGCCAGCAGTGACTCTTCAACTAGCACAGATACGCAGTATTTT. Amino acids: CASSDSSTSTDTQYF. Filled out from reference TRBV9 and TRBJ2-3, the complete variable domain reads DSGVTQTPKHLITATGQRVTLRCSPRSGDLSVYWYQQSLDQGLQFLIQYYNGEERAKGNILERFSAQQFPDLHSELNLSSLELGDSALYFCASSDSSTSTDTQYFGPGTRLTVL.